Detailed here is one T cell receptor beta chain. This clonotype has just a few counts. Its antigen remains unidentified. Per-nucleotide qualities are absent, and no much larger clonotype sits a single base away. Libraries were made using UMI-ligation and nested PCR. To cover both TRBC1 and TRBC2, the beta constant-region primer consisted of an equimolar mix of two oligonucleotides. T4 RNA ligase 1 ligated a single-stranded oligonucleotide carrying the SP2 primer and a 12-nucleotide UMI to the cDNA 3' end. The ligated cDNA went through four rounds of PCR with nested alpha and beta constant-region primers together with the SP2 primer. The ligation reaction was kept at 16 degrees C for roughly 18-24 hours. PCR2 was usually performed as a SYBR Green qPCR and halted at a preset threshold so that over-amplification would not occur. Apart from the first purification, every purification step used Agencourt AMPure XP magnetic beads. Libraries were quantified by Qubit and checked on a TapeStation, with a main peak expected near 650 bp. The pooled libraries were sequenced on an Illumina MiSeq using v2 2x251 paired-end kits, which usually yielded roughly 0.9-2 million reads per sample. Each sample library was pooled at roughly 4.1 nM, and roughly 5-8% PhiX was included to improve cluster recognition. As for how the authors treated the data: Using tag matching that tolerated one base-pair mismatch, Decombinator assigned V and J genes to FASTQ reads that had been processed by Demultiplexor. UMIs were used by Collapsinator to correct both sequencing errors and frequency errors arising from PCR heterogeneity. TCRs were translated and CDR3s were extracted from the conserved cysteine to the FGXG phenylalanine by CDR3Translator, with non-productive sequences being flagged. Gini, Shannon entropy and inverse Simpson indices were calculated on repertoires that had been subsampled to equal numbers of UMI-defined TCRs. Within the linear range, a power law was fitted by maximum likelihood to the distributions of clonotype abundance. For one naive CD8 sample, the pipeline and MIGEC produced similar UMI counts, unique TCR numbers and clonal distributions. One analysis removed from the naive repertoire any naive TCRs that were also found in any memory subset from the same donor. Repertoires were searched for around 8,000 CMV-associated CDR3 sequences compiled from VDJdb and a published dataset. The raw public data were reprocessed by TCRdb itself: fastp quality trimming at Q25, MiXCR clonotype calling, in-frame beta chains only. Identical CDR3 protein sequences are pooled into one entry, listed with their most common genes and DNA. The V and J calls shown here were made by TCRdb, not taken from the authors' results. The sample table shows 130,000 to 150,000 distinct CDR3 sequences, and more than 15% are seen once. The biggest ten clones account for about 0.15% of the sample.

Trimmed from V: 3 bases; trimmed from J: 3 bases; junction bases lacking a gene match: 4. CDR1 and CDR2, per the germline V gene, are KGHSH and LQKENI. Spanning cysteine to phenylalanine, the CDR3 consists of 15 amino acids. CDR3 DNA only is kept here, 45 bases in frame from base 1. These data belong to a study of naive and memory T cell subsets (dated 2017 in TCRdb). Background for the entire study: An open-source, UMI-based TCR alpha and beta sequencing pipeline was applied to sorted naive and memory peripheral blood T cell subsets. RNA was DNase-treated and reverse transcribed with TCR constant-region primers, mostly using SuperScript III. Complete agreement was observed between the functional CMV T cell responses and the IgG serology results. What the research found in general, with its limitations: RNA-based TCR counts may be influenced by expression changes linked to T cell activation and differentiation. Single alpha or beta chain sequences, rather than paired alpha/beta receptors, were used to define clonotypes. TCR abundance followed a power law whose exponent differed between naive and memory subsets but was consistent across the three individuals. The repertoire findings for the naive and memory subsets could not be validated against a ground truth, as none was available. Naive repertoires, especially CD8, contained a few larger clonotypes, possibly memory cells re-expressing CD45RA. After error correction, only a single occurrence was seen for over 85% of naive TCR sequences, so much steeper abundance distributions were produced than in memory subsets. In both CD4 and CD8 cells, the Gini index increased while Shannon and inverse Simpson diversity decreased from naive through CM, EM and EMRA.

TCR alpha and beta chain libraries were amplified separately from the second PCR step onward. To determine each donor's CMV status, fresh PBMCs were stimulated overnight with CMV viral lysate, and IFNgamma production from CD4+ T cells was then assessed. CD4 T cells were positively selected with Miltenyi beads, followed by positive selection of CD8 T cells from the CD4-negative fraction. Cells stained for CD3, CD4, CD8, CD45RA, CD27 and a live/dead dye were sorted on a BD Aria II into four subsets by CD45RA and CD27. Blood was obtained from a few healthy volunteers, and the blood from each volunteer was fractionated into CD4 and CD8 T cells and subsequently into four differentiation subsets. About 120 ml of peripheral blood was taken from each donor, and PBMC were separated by density-gradient centrifugation on Ficoll-Paque PLUS. Sorted cells were lysed in RLT buffer, after which RNA was extracted using a Qiagen RNeasy kit and stored at -80 degrees C.

Sequenced sample: naive CD4+ T cells from blood. The sample's cell subset or site label is to be understood as: naive T cells, CD45RA high CD27+. Here the chain combines TRBV18 and TRBJ2-3, and TRBD2 matches 9 of the central bases. The clonotype originates from a human donor in good health. The CDR3 sequence is CASSPIAGVTDTQYF. The DNA is TGTGCCAGCTCACCGATAGCGGGAGTGACAGATACGCAGTATTTT.